Below, 22 T cell receptor beta chains from the same sample are listed, as sequenced in a study of blood T cell repertoires in COVID-19. Sequenced by immunoSEQ multiplex PCR; TCRdb stores in-frame clones only, minus some. Of about 200,000 clones listed, just over 85% are singletons. Sequencing input: peripheral blood. The receptors originated from a man in his forties or fifties with acute or convalescent COVID-19.

The chain employs TRBV27 and TRBJ1-3, with a possible D match to TRBD1 (6 bases). With 6 bases removed from V and 4 bases from J, the gap between germline ends came to 7 bases. CDR1 is MNHEY, CDR2 SMNVEV, per germline (reference sequence). CDR3 size: 12 residues. CDR3 nucleotides: TGTGCCAGCAGGGGGACAGGAAACACCATATATTTT. Translating gives CASRGTGNTIYF.

V and J are TRBV7-9 and TRBJ2-7; D is perhaps TRBD1 (5 bases). The CDR3 loop spans 14 amino acids. The germline V gene encodes CDR1 SEHNR and CDR2 FQNEAQ (reference sequence). The V end lost 3 bases, the J end lost 2 bases, and 11 bases lay between the germline ends. The CDR3, as DNA: TGTGCCAGCAGCTTTCTAGACAGACCCTACGAGCAGTACTTC. It codes for CASSFLDRPYEQYF.

This clone was counted a single time. The chain joins TRBV19 to TRBJ1-3; the D gene is possibly TRBD1 (6 bases). V lost 6 bases, J lost 3 bases, and 9 bases lay in between. Germline CDR1 is LNHDA and CDR2 is SQIVND (reference sequence). This CDR3 contains 13 residues. Written as DNA, the CDR3 is TGTGCCAGTAGAACAGGGTATGGAAACACCATATATTTT. Protein product: CASRTGYGNTIYF.

The rearrangement links TRBV19 to TRBJ2-5; 7 positions agree with TRBD1. CDR3 length: 14 residues. In germline, CDR1 is LNHDA, CDR2 SQIVND (reference sequence). Unmatched junction bases numbered 4, after V lost 3 bases and J lost 3 bases. CDR3 coding DNA: TGTGCCAGTAGTATGTCCGGGACAGAAGAGACCCAGTACTTC. Amino acid sequence: CASSMSGTEETQYF. The complete variable domain, with remaining parts taken from reference TRBV19 and TRBJ2-5, reads DGGITQSPKYLFRKEGQNVTLSCEQNLNHDAMYWYRQDPGQGLRLIYYSQIVNDFQKGDIAEGYSVSREKKESFPLTVTSAQKNPTAFYLCASSMSGTEETQYFGPGTRLLVL.

The chain links TRBV6-6 to TRBJ1-5; 7 bases fit TRBD1. The germline V gene has CDR1 MNHNY and CDR2 SVGAGI (reference sequence). The V and J ends lost 6 bases and 3 bases, in that order; junction bases with no gene match: 8. CDR3 length equals 15 residues. In DNA form, the CDR3 reads TGTGCCAGCAGACGGAGACAGGGCCACAATCAGCCCCAGCATTTT. Encoded protein: CASRRRQGHNQPQHF.

The DNA for the CDR3 is TGTGCCAGCAGCCAGGTTCTTTCAGGTACGCAGTATTTT. It codes for CASSQVLSGTQYF. The rearrangement links TRBV3-1 (or the pseudogene TRBV3-2) to TRBJ2-3, with D hard to call. The CDR3 length is 13 residues. The V gene lost 3 bases and the J gene lost 8 bases, with 12 bases spanning the gap. Germline V gene data show CDR1 as LGHDT and CDR2 as YNNKEL (reference sequence).

The chain employs TRBV15 and TRBJ1-1; the D gene is possibly TRBD1 (5 bases). V was pared by 4 bases and J by 1 base, with 10 bases between. Germline CDR1 LNHNV, CDR2 YYDKDF (reference sequence). CDR3 length: 14 amino acids. CDR3 sequence reads: CATSTRGQNTEAFF. The CDR3 DNA is TGTGCCACCAGCACCCGTGGACAGAACACTGAAGCTTTCTTT.

This chain uses TRBV7-9 with TRBJ1-2; no firm D call. V lost 5 bases and J 6 bases, leaving 10 bases between the germline ends. The CDR3 has 12 residues. Germline V gives CDR1 SEHNR, CDR2 FQNEAQ (reference sequence). This CDR3 is CASSPRGNGYTF. CDR3 nucleotides: TGTGCCAGCAGCCCACGGGGAAATGGCTACACCTTC.

The J gene is TRBJ1-1, the V gene TRBV18, with TRBD1 as a possible D gene (6 bases). The CDR3 runs 16 residues. The germline gives CDR1 KGHSH, CDR2 LQKENI. V was cut by 4 bases and J by 1 base, with 16 bases left in between. The DNA of the CDR3 is TGTGCCAGCTCACAGGGGGAGGGAATACGGAACACTGAAGCTTTCTTT. This sequence encodes CASSQGEGIRNTEAFF.

This rearrangement joins TRBV11-3 to TRBJ2-7; 8 nucleotides align to TRBD2. From germline, CDR1 is SGHNT and CDR2 YENEEA. The CDR3 is 15 amino acids. Trimming removed 1 base from V and 5 bases from J; junction bases left unmatched: 7. DNA for the CDR3: TGTGCCAGCAGCTTAGGCCCGGGACTAGAAAACGAGCAGTACTTC. It codes for CASSLGPGLENEQYF.

The V gene is TRBV27, the J gene TRBJ2-6, with D possibly matching TRBD1 (6 bases). The CDR3 has 22 residues. Trimming removed 1 base at V and 0 bases at J, with 25 bases between. Germline CDR1 and CDR2: MNHEY and SMNVEV (reference sequence). The DNA for the CDR3 is TGTGCCAGCAGTTTATATTCGTTGAACAGGGTCACCACCCTCTCTGGGGCCAACGTCCTGACTTTC. Translation: CASSLYSLNRVTTLSGANVLTF.

The chain couples TRBV5-4 to TRBJ2-7, with unresolved D. The CDR3 length is 12 residues. Germline V gene lookup returns CDR1 SGHNT and CDR2 YYREEE (reference sequence). Trimming pared 2 bases from V and 0 bases from J, leaving 3 bases between. Written as DNA, the CDR3 is TGTGCCAGCAGCTTCCGCTCCTACGAGCAGTACTTC. The encoded protein is CASSFRSYEQYF.

J is TRBJ1-1 and V is TRBV6-1; tentative D call: TRBD1 (5 bases). The length of the CDR3 is 13 residues. Trimming took 3 bases from V and 3 from J, leaving 8 bases between them. Germline lookup yields CDR1 MNHNS and CDR2 SASEGT. CDR3 sequence reads: CASSDRVDTEAFF. Written as DNA, the CDR3 is TGTGCCAGCAGTGACAGGGTGGACACTGAAGCTTTCTTT.

This clone is classed as medium-sized. The junction shows a germline mismatch at one end, possibly a read error. The rearrangement uses TRBV12-3 or TRBV12-4 and TRBJ1-1; D might be TRBD1 (5 bases). The CDR3 covers 11 residues. CDR3 sequence: CASSLGTAAFF. The CDR3 DNA sequence: TGTGCCAGCAGTTTGGGGACTGCAGCTTTCTTT.

The CDR3 DNA sequence: TGTGCCACCCCGGGACAGACCACCGGGGAGCTGTTTTTT. Encoded protein: CATPGQTTGELFF. The rearrangement joins TRBV7-9 to TRBJ2-2, with 7 nucleotides matching TRBD1. The V gene's germline CDR1 is SEHNR and CDR2 FQNEAQ (reference sequence). With 10 bases clipped from V and 4 bases from J, the junction kept 6 bases outside the gene matches. CDR3 length: 13 residues.

The rearrangement joins TRBV30 to TRBJ1-3; 7 bases agree with TRBD1. Trimming at V came to 2 bases and at J to 3 bases, leaving 19 bases not matched to a gene. The germline gives CDR1 GTSNPN, CDR2 SVGIG (reference sequence). The CDR3 loop spans 19 amino acids. This chain's CDR3 is CAWSPPPGKGGVSGNTIYF. The CDR3 nucleotides read TGTGCCTGGAGTCCTCCCCCTGGGAAAGGGGGCGTGAGTGGAAACACCATATATTTT.

The chain carries TRBV29-1 and TRBJ2-2, with D tentatively TRBD2 (5 bases). Germline CDR1 reads SQVTM; CDR2 reads ANQGSEA. V gave up 5 bases and J gave up 4 bases, with 8 bases separating them. The CDR3 runs to 12 residues. Here the CDR3 reads CSVTSGTGELFF. Written as DNA, the CDR3 is TGCAGCGTTACCAGCGGCACCGGGGAGCTGTTTTTT.

This clone was observed a handful of times. The chain carries TRBV9 and TRBJ2-3, with TRBD2 matching 10 bases. The CDR3 loop spans 15 amino acids. Germline V gene sequence: CDR1 SGDLS, CDR2 YYNGEE. Trimming at V came to 2 bases and at J to 4 bases, leaving 4 bases not matched to a gene. The CDR3 sequence: CASSVSGGAADTQYF. CDR3 DNA: TGTGCCAGCAGCGTGAGCGGGGGGGCCGCAGATACGCAGTATTTT.

The chain couples TRBV18 to TRBJ1-2; D gene ambiguous. In germline, CDR1 is KGHSH, CDR2 LQKENI. The CDR3 length is 15 residues. Trimming shortened V by 2 bases and J by 0 bases, and 10 bases separated the two germline ends. CDR3 coding DNA: TGTGCCAGCTCACCAGCGGGCAGCTCTAACTATGGCTACACCTTC. The encoded protein is CASSPAGSSNYGYTF.

The chain combines TRBV6-6 with TRBJ1-1; weak D call: TRBD1 (6 bases). The V gene's germline CDR1 is MNHNY and CDR2 SVGAGI (reference sequence). Trimming took off 5 bases at V and 2 bases at J, with 21 bases between the two ends. The CDR3 has 17 residues. CDR3 loop: CASSPRGGGASNTEAFF. CDR3 in DNA: TGTGCCAGCAGTCCCCGCGGAGGGGGGGCCTCCAACACTGAAGCTTTCTTT.

The chain carries TRBV7-9 and TRBJ1-5, with 10 bases lining up with TRBD1. The CDR3 contains 15 residues. Germline values: CDR1 SEHNR, CDR2 FQNEAQ (reference sequence). Germline trimming cut 5 bases from V and 4 bases from J; bases unmatched to any gene: 5. Here the CDR3 reads CASSRGTGVNQPQHF. The CDR3 nucleotides are TGTGCCAGCAGCCGAGGGACAGGGGTAAATCAGCCCCAGCATTTT.

V usage is TRBV9 and J usage is TRBJ2-3; perhaps TRBD1 as D (5 bases). CDR1 and CDR2 (germline): SGDLS, YYNGEE. With 3 bases removed from V and 3 bases from J, the gap between germline ends came to 17 bases. The CDR3 spans 16 residues. CDR3 DNA sequence: TGTGCCAGCAGCGCCACCTTGAGCAAGGGGACAGATACGCAGTATTTT. This translates into CASSATLSKGTDTQYF.